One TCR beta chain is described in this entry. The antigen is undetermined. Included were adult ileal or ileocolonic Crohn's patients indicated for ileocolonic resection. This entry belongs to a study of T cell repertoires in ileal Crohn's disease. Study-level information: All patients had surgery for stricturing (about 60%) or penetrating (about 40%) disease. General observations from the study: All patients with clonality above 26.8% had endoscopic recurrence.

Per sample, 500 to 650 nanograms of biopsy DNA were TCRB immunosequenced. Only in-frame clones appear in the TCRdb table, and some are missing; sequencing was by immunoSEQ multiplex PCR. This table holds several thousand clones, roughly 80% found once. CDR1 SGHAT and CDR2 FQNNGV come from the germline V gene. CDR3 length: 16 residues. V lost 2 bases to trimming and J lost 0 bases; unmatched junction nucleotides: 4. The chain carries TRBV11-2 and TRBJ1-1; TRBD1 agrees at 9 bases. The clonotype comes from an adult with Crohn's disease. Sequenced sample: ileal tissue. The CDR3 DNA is TGTGCCAGCAGCTTATCGACAGGGGGGATGAACACTGAAGCTTTCTTT. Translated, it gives CASSLSTGGMNTEAFF.